The 15 T cell receptor beta chains in this list originate from one sample, sequenced in a study of blood T cell repertoires in COVID-19. Some clones are missing from TCRdb's copy, which holds only in-frame ones; the method was immunoSEQ multiplex PCR. The sample lists roughly 200,000 clones, roughly 87% occurring once. Sequenced material: PBMCs or T cells enriched from blood (not recorded which). The receptor set was obtained from a man aged 18-30 years with acute COVID-19.

The rearrangement uses TRBV19 and TRBJ2-2; 9 nucleotides match TRBD1. The CDR3 consists of 14 residues. Germline V gene data show CDR1 as LNHDA and CDR2 as SQIVND (reference sequence). Trimming cost V 6 bases and J 7 bases; bases outside gene matches: 6. CDR3 DNA sequence: TGTGCCAGTAGAGGGACAGGGTCGAACGGGGAGCTGTTTTTT. Its protein is CASRGTGSNGELFF.

J is TRBJ2-3 and V is TRBV28; 11 bases agree with TRBD1. The ends lost 6 bases at V and 5 bases at J; junction bases unmatched: 10. Germline V gene lookup returns CDR1 MDHEN and CDR2 SYDVKM. The CDR3 has 16 amino acids. The CDR3 coding sequence is TGTGCCAGCAGCCTACTGGGACAGGGGGAGAGAGATACGCAGTATTTT. This translates into CASSLLGQGERDTQYF.

The chain is built from TRBV27 and TRBJ2-5, with TRBD2 matching over 8 bases. This CDR3 is built from 17 residues. Trimming cost V 8 bases and J 5 bases; bases outside gene matches: 19. Germline CDR1 MNHEY, CDR2 SMNVEV (reference sequence). CDR3 sequence reads: CASLPLTGTRGSETQYF. The CDR3 coding sequence is TGTGCCAGCTTGCCCCTGACCGGGACTAGGGGCTCGGAGACCCAGTACTTC.

This clone was seen once. V is TRBV7-9 and J is TRBJ1-2; 8 bases are a match to TRBD1. This CDR3 is built from 14 residues. CDR1 is SEHNR, CDR2 FQNEAQ, per germline (reference sequence). V lost 2 bases and J lost 6; bases outside the gene matches: 5. CDR3 nucleotides: TGTGCCAGCAGCTTATATCAGGGGGCGGATGGCTACACCTTC. As protein: CASSLYQGADGYTF.

This chain joins TRBV27 and TRBJ2-1; maybe TRBD2 (6 bases). This CDR3 has 17 amino acids. CDR1 MNHEY and CDR2 SMNVEV come from the germline V gene (reference sequence). Trimming took off 2 bases at V and 9 bases at J, with 23 bases between the two ends. The CDR3 reads CASSLRPQGLSDSEQFF. The CDR3 region has the DNA TGTGCCAGCAGTTTAAGGCCGCAGGGACTCTCAGACTCTGAGCAGTTCTTC.

This clone was seen only once. The chain combines TRBV5-4 with TRBJ2-5; 10 bases are a match to TRBD1. There are 17 residues in the CDR3. Germline lookup yields CDR1 SGHNT and CDR2 YYREEE (reference sequence). V gave up 0 bases and J gave up 0 bases; unmatched junction bases: 5. The DNA for the CDR3 is TGTGCCAGCAGCTTGGATCTGGGACAGGGGTACCAAGAGACCCAGTACTTC. It codes for CASSLDLGQGYQETQYF.

CDR3 sequence reads: CASRGQTSTDTQYF. CDR3 bases: TGCGCCAGCCGTGGACAGACGAGCACAGATACGCAGTATTTT. The chain couples TRBV5-1 to TRBJ2-3; D is perhaps TRBD1 (6 bases). The germline CDR1 and CDR2 sequences are SGHRS and YFSETQ. The CDR3 runs 14 residues. Trimming removed 7 bases from V and 0 bases from J, with 12 bases in between. Looking up the rest from reference TRBV5-1 and TRBJ2-3 gives the full variable domain: KAGVTQTPRYLIKTRGQQVTLSCSPISGHRSVSWYQQTPGQGLQFLFEYFSETQRNKGNFPGRFSGRQFSNSRSEMNVSTLELGDSALYLCASRGQTSTDTQYFGPGTRLTVL.

The gene calls are TRBV9 and TRBJ2-3; tentative D call: TRBD2 (6 bases). There are 17 residues in the CDR3. Germline lookup yields CDR1 SGDLS and CDR2 YYNGEE. The V end lost 0 bases, the J end lost 0 bases, and 14 bases lay between the germline ends. As DNA, the CDR3 is TGTGCCAGCAGCGTAGCTACTTGGCGGGACAGCACAGATACGCAGTATTTT. Amino acid sequence: CASSVATWRDSTDTQYF.

For the CDR3, the DNA is TGCGCCAGCAGCCAAGTTGGCAGGGGAGCTGTCGGCTACACCTTC. Protein sequence: CASSQVGRGAVGYTF. The chain combines TRBV4-1 with TRBJ1-2, with D possibly matching TRBD1 (6 bases). V was cut by 1 base and J by 8 bases, with 17 bases left in between. CDR1 is MGHRA and CDR2 is YSYEKL in the germline V gene. The CDR3 extends over 15 amino acids.

The chain couples TRBV11-1 to TRBJ2-1, with TRBD2 matching over 8 bases. The CDR3 runs to 15 residues. Germline V gene sequence: CDR1 SGHAT, CDR2 FQDESV (reference sequence). V shed 3 bases and J 8 bases; nucleotides not matched to a gene: 9. The DNA for the CDR3 is TGTGCCAGCAGCTTTACTAGCGGAGCGGGTCATGAGCAGTTCTTC. Its protein is CASSFTSGAGHEQFF.

The V gene is TRBV4-2, the J gene TRBJ2-7, with a tentative D call TRBD2 (5 bases). Trimming cost V 4 bases and J 4 bases, with 8 bases left between them. Germline assignment: CDR1 LGHNA and CDR2 YNFKEQ. The CDR3 extends over 12 amino acids. CDR3 loop: CASSPTGYEQYF. In nucleotides, the CDR3 is TGTGCCAGCAGCCCCACGGGGTACGAGCAGTACTTC.

This clone is a singleton in its sample. V and J are TRBV3-1 (or the pseudogene TRBV3-2) and TRBJ2-3; 10 nucleotides line up with TRBD2. CDR1 and CDR2 (germline): LGHDT, YNNKEL (reference sequence). The length of the CDR3 is 17 residues. The V segment lost 6 bases and the J segment 3 bases; nucleotides outside the gene matches: 12. In DNA, the CDR3 is TGTGCCAGCAGTTACAACTCGTTAGCGGGAGGAACAGATACGCAGTATTTT. Translation gives CASSYNSLAGGTDTQYF.

This chain joins TRBV27 and TRBJ2-7; 9 bases agree with TRBD1. In germline, CDR1 is MNHEY, CDR2 SMNVEV (reference sequence). CDR3 length equals 15 residues. V lost 5 bases, J lost 4 bases, and 9 bases stayed unmatched. CDR3 DNA sequence: TGTGCCAGCAGTATCCAGGGACAGGGCCCTTACGAGCAGTACTTC. Translated, it gives CASSIQGQGPYEQYF.

The chain couples TRBV30 to TRBJ2-7, with 9 bases lining up with TRBD2. Germline V CDR1 and CDR2: GTSNPN, SVGIG (reference sequence). With V trimmed by 4 bases and J by 4 bases, 8 bases remained unmatched. The length of the CDR3 is 14 residues. CDR3 region: CAWTVSGRGYEQYF. The DNA for the CDR3 is TGTGCCTGGACGGTTAGCGGGAGAGGGTACGAGCAGTACTTC.

This rearrangement joins TRBV11-2 to TRBJ2-3, with 9 positions matching TRBD2. Germline CDR1 is SGHAT and CDR2 is FQNNGV. J gave up 1 base and V 1 base, and 6 bases lay outside the gene matches. This CDR3 is 17 amino acids long. CDR3 sequence reads: CASSLGPSGTGTDTQYF. The DNA for the CDR3 is TGTGCCAGCAGCTTAGGGCCTAGCGGGACGGGCACAGATACGCAGTATTTT.